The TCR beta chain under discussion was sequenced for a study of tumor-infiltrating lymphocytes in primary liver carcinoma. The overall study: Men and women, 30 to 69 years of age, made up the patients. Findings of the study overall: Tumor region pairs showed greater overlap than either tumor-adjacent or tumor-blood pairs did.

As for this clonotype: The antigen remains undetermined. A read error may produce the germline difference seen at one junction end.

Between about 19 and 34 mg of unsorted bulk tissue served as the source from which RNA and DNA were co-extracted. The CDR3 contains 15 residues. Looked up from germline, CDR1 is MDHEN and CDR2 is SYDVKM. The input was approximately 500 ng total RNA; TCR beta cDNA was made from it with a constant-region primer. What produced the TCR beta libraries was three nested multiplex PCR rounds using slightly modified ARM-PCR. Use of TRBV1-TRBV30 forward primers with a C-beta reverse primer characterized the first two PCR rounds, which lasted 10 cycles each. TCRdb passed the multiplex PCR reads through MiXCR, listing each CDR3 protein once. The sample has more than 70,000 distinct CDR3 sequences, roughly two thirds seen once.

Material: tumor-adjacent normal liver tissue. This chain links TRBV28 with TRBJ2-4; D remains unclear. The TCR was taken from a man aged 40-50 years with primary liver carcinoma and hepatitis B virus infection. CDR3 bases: TGTGCCAGCAGCCCTCCCGTGTTGGCCATAAACATTCAGTACTTC. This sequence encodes CASSPPVLAINIQYF.